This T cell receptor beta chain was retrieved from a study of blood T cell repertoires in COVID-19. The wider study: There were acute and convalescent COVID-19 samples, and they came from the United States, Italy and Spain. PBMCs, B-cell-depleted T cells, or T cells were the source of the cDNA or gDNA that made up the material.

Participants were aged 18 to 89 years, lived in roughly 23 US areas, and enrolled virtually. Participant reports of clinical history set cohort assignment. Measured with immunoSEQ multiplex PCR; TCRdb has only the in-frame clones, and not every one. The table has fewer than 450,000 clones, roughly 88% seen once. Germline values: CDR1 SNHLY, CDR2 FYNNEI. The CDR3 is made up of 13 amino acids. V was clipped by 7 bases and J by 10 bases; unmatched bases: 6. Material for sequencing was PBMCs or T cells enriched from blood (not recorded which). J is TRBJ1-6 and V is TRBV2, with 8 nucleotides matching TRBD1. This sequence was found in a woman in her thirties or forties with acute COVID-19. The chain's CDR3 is CASNQGAGSPLHF. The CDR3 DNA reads TGTGCCAGCAATCAGGGGGCAGGGTCACCCCTCCACTTT.